A single sample is the source of the 9 T cell receptor beta chains below, sequenced in a study of blood T cell repertoires in COVID-19. Data came from immunoSEQ multiplex PCR; TCRdb stores just in-frame clones and leaves some out. The sample comprises 410,000 or so clones, around nine tenths of which are singletons, and around 1.5% rests with the top ten. The sequenced sample was peripheral blood. These receptors originate from a woman in her thirties or forties with COVID-19, enrolled during active disease.

The chain uses TRBV12-3 or TRBV12-4 and TRBJ1-1; no clear D gene. The CDR3 has 12 residues. Between the trimmed V and J ends, which lost 7 bases and 4 bases, there was a span of 10 bases. Here the CDR3 reads CASIREITEAFF. As DNA, the CDR3 is TGTGCCAGCATTAGGGAGATCACTGAAGCTTTCTTT.

The chain has TRBV6-5 and TRBJ2-7; 9 nucleotides align to TRBD1. Germline values: CDR1 MNHEY, CDR2 SVGAGI. This CDR3 comprises 15 residues. In DNA, the CDR3 is TGTGCCAGCAGTTTCAGACAGGGGGGCGCGACGAGCAGTTTGGTC. This encodes CASSFRQGGATSSLV.

This rearrangement joins TRBV15 to TRBJ1-2, with D maybe TRBD1 (6 bases). Trimming left V 2 bases short and J 6 bases short, with 16 bases between. Germline values: CDR1 LNHNV, CDR2 YYDKDF (reference sequence). The CDR3 length is 15 residues. The CDR3 sequence: CATSRPNGGADGYTF. The CDR3 nucleotides are TGTGCCACCAGCAGACCCAATGGGGGCGCGGATGGCTACACCTTC.

J is TRBJ1-1 and V is TRBV28; a weak D match, TRBD1 (5 bases). Trimming took off 5 bases at V and 5 bases at J, with 15 bases between the two ends. Germline V lookup: CDR1 MDHEN, CDR2 SYDVKM. This CDR3 contains 14 residues. The CDR3 nucleotides read TGTGCCAGCAGTCCGCCGGGGGATCGGACTGAAGCTTTCTTT. It codes for CASSPPGDRTEAFF.

The chain links TRBV6-5 to TRBJ2-7; 11 positions match TRBD2. The CDR3 sequence is 15 residues long. The germline V gene has CDR1 MNHEY and CDR2 SVGAGI. Trimming took 6 bases from V and 0 from J; bases not matched to a gene: 4. CDR3 loop: CASRRTSGSSYEQYF. The DNA for the CDR3 is TGTGCCAGCAGGCGTACTAGCGGGAGCTCCTACGAGCAGTACTTC.

This sequence joins TRBV6-5 and TRBJ1-6; TRBD1 agrees at 11 bases. J lost 7 bases, V lost 7 bases, and 6 bases had no gene match. The germline V gene has CDR1 MNHEY and CDR2 SVGAGI. The CDR3 has 15 amino acids. The CDR3 DNA reads TGTGCCAGCACTCCGGACAGGGGGCAAAATTCACCCCTCCACTTT. It yields the protein CASTPDRGQNSPLHF.

This chain links TRBV29-1 with TRBJ1-4, with D unclear. Trimming removed 4 bases at V and 6 bases at J, with 6 bases between. Germline V lookup: CDR1 SQVTM, CDR2 ANQGSEA. This CDR3 is 11 amino acids long. DNA of the CDR3: TGCAGCGTTGTGCTAGATGAAAAACTGTTTTTT. Amino acids: CSVVLDEKLFF.

V and J are TRBV7-2 and TRBJ2-5; 7 nucleotides line up with TRBD1. The germline gives CDR1 SGHTA, CDR2 FQGNSA. With 3 bases clipped from V and 4 bases from J, the junction kept 8 bases outside the gene matches. CDR3 length: 15 amino acids. CDR3 sequence (DNA): TGTGCCAGCAGCTTTCAGAGGGGGCAGGGAGAGACCCAGTACTTC. This codes for CASSFQRGQGETQYF.

The chain carries TRBV18 and TRBJ2-6; D gene ambiguous. The germline V gene encodes CDR1 KGHSH and CDR2 LQKENI. This CDR3 is 16 amino acids long. Trimming took 3 bases from V and 2 from J, leaving 11 bases between them. CDR3 protein: CASSPLLTAGANVLTF. DNA for the CDR3: TGTGCCAGCTCACCTTTACTTACCGCTGGGGCCAACGTCCTGACTTTC.